A selection of T cell receptor beta chains follows, all from one sample in a study of response to subunit inactivated influenza vaccine. TCRdb ran MiXCR on the RT-PCR reads and lists one entry per CDR3 protein. The sample lists about 800,000 distinct CDR3 sequences, 21% seen once, with roughly 10% in the top ten. Sequencing was performed on PBMCs from blood, taken around 5 days after vaccination. The receptors stem from a man aged 50 or older who received an inactivated influenza vaccine. The CDR3 runs from the conserved cysteine through the conserved F or W. The order of the fields is J gene, clone size, V gene, D gene, CDR3 protein, CDR3 DNA. A D gene is named only where the DNA matches it firmly. The size entry is marked missing in some rows and otherwise reads once, few, many or a size class.

j_gene: TRBJ2-5; abundance: few; v_gene: TRBV12-3/TRBV12-4; d_gene: .; CDR3aa: CASSQRGWTQYF; CDR3nt: TGTGCCAGCAGCCAACGGGGATGGACCCAGTACTTC
j_gene: TRBJ1-1; abundance: few; v_gene: TRBV29-1; d_gene: .; CDR3aa: CSGIQVQEAFF; CDR3nt: TGCAGCGGTATACAGGTACAGGAAGCTTTCTTT
j_gene: TRBJ1-2; abundance: few; v_gene: TRBV7-8; d_gene: .; CDR3aa: CASSLGGTDGYTF; CDR3nt: TGTGCCAGCAGCTTAGGAGGGACGGATGGCTACACCTTC
j_gene: TRBJ2-2; abundance: .; v_gene: TRBV11-2; d_gene: .; CDR3aa: CASSAKPGELFF; CDR3nt: TGTGCCAGCAGCGCCAAGCCCGGGGAGCTGTTTTTT
j_gene: TRBJ2-1; abundance: .; v_gene: TRBV2; d_gene: TRBD2; CDR3aa: CATLAETFDPFF; CDR3nt: TGTGCCACACTAGCGGAAACCTTCGACCCGTTCTTC
j_gene: TRBJ1-2; abundance: .; v_gene: TRBV12-3/TRBV12-4; d_gene: TRBD1; CDR3aa: CASSLQGALYGYTF; CDR3nt: TGTGCCAGCAGTCTACAGGGGGCTCTCTATGGCTACACCTTC
j_gene: TRBJ2-7; abundance: few; v_gene: TRBV10-3; d_gene: .; CDR3aa: CAIREEVLREQYF; CDR3nt: TGTGCCATCAGGGAGGAGGTCCTACGAGAACAGTACTTC
j_gene: TRBJ2-1; abundance: .; v_gene: TRBV20-1; d_gene: TRBD2; CDR3aa: CSAPSGTSGIPSYNEQFF; CDR3nt: TGCAGTGCTCCTTCCGGGACTAGCGGGATTCCCTCCTACAATGAGCAGTTCTTC
j_gene: TRBJ2-1; abundance: .; v_gene: TRBV9; d_gene: .; CDR3aa: CASSVSGTNNEQFF; CDR3nt: TGTGCCAGCAGCGTCAGTGGAACAAACAATGAGCAGTTCTTC
j_gene: TRBJ2-5; abundance: few; v_gene: TRBV20-1; d_gene: .; CDR3aa: CSAGGTTSQPSGTQYF; CDR3nt: TGCAGTGCTGGAGGGACCACGTCCCAACCGTCGGGGACCCAGTACTTC
j_gene: TRBJ2-3; abundance: .; v_gene: TRBV10-3; d_gene: TRBD2; CDR3aa: CAISRATSGGRLDTQYF; CDR3nt: TGTGCCATCAGCCGAGCCACTAGCGGGGGCCGTCTGGATACGCAGTATTTT
j_gene: TRBJ1-2; abundance: few; v_gene: TRBV12-3/TRBV12-4; d_gene: .; CDR3aa: CASSLVATPANYGYTF; CDR3nt: TGTGCCAGCAGTTTAGTGGCTACGCCGGCTAACTATGGCTACACCTTC
j_gene: TRBJ2-1; abundance: .; v_gene: TRBV7-2; d_gene: TRBD2; CDR3aa: CASSLRAGGVKYNEQFF; CDR3nt: TGTGCCAGCAGCTTAAGGGCGGGGGGGGTTAAGTACAATGAGCAGTTCTTC
j_gene: TRBJ2-1; abundance: .; v_gene: TRBV9; d_gene: .; CDR3aa: CASSDPYAGSLSEQFF; CDR3nt: TGTGCCAGCAGTGACCCCTACGCGGGTAGCTTGAGTGAGCAGTTCTTC
j_gene: TRBJ2-7; abundance: few; v_gene: TRBV10-3; d_gene: .; CDR3aa: CAISEDGGYYEQYF; CDR3nt: TGTGCCATCAGTGAGGACGGGGGCTACTACGAGCAGTACTTC
j_gene: TRBJ2-1; abundance: few; v_gene: TRBV15; d_gene: .; CDR3aa: CATSRTRGISYNEQFF; CDR3nt: TGTGCCACCAGCAGGACCCGGGGAATCTCCTACAATGAGCAGTTCTTC
j_gene: TRBJ2-3; abundance: .; v_gene: TRBV20-1; d_gene: TRBD1; CDR3aa: CSAPSDREDTQYF; CDR3nt: TGCAGTGCTCCCAGTGACAGGGAGGATACGCAGTATTTT
j_gene: TRBJ2-7; abundance: .; v_gene: TRBV4-1; d_gene: TRBD2; CDR3aa: CASSQWGGYEQYF; CDR3nt: TGCGCCAGCAGCCAATGGGGGGGCTACGAGCAGTACTTC
j_gene: TRBJ2-5; abundance: many; v_gene: TRBV12-3/TRBV12-4; d_gene: TRBD2; CDR3aa: CASSPTTSGSRETQYF; CDR3nt: TGTGCCAGCAGTCCTACGACTAGCGGGAGTCGGGAGACCCAGTACTTC
j_gene: TRBJ1-1; abundance: .; v_gene: TRBV5-1; d_gene: .; CDR3aa: CASSLDPGQMMNTEAFF; CDR3nt: TGCGCCAGCAGCTTGGATCCCGGACAAATGATGAACACTGAAGCTTTCTTT
j_gene: TRBJ2-3; abundance: .; v_gene: TRBV20-1; d_gene: .; CDR3aa: CSAVSRAVTDTQYF; CDR3nt: TGCAGTGCTGTATCCCGGGCGGTTACAGATACGCAGTATTTT
j_gene: TRBJ2-7; abundance: many; v_gene: TRBV11-2; d_gene: .; CDR3aa: CASSLATSYEQYF; CDR3nt: TGTGCCAGCAGCTTAGCCACCTCCTACGAGCAGTACTTC
j_gene: TRBJ2-1; abundance: few; v_gene: TRBV10-3; d_gene: .; CDR3aa: CAISGTVAYNEQFF; CDR3nt: TGTGCCATCAGCGGGACGGTTGCCTACAATGAGCAGTTCTTC
j_gene: TRBJ2-7; abundance: .; v_gene: TRBV6-5; d_gene: TRBD2; CDR3aa: CASSYGLSGRAGEQYF; CDR3nt: TGTGCCAGCAGTTACGGACTTAGCGGGAGGGCCGGCGAGCAGTACTTC
j_gene: TRBJ2-5; abundance: .; v_gene: TRBV19; d_gene: .; CDR3aa: CASSKSSETQYF; CDR3nt: TGTGCCAGTAGTAAGTCATCAGAGACCCAGTACTTC
j_gene: TRBJ2-1; abundance: many; v_gene: TRBV5-1; d_gene: TRBD2; CDR3aa: CASSPAGGLYNEQFF; CDR3nt: TGCGCCAGCAGCCCAGCGGGAGGCCTCTACAATGAGCAGTTCTTC
j_gene: TRBJ1-2; abundance: .; v_gene: TRBV12-3/TRBV12-4; d_gene: .; CDR3aa: CASSPYRASNYGYTF; CDR3nt: TGTGCCAGCAGTCCATACAGGGCGTCCAACTATGGCTACACCTTC
j_gene: TRBJ1-6; abundance: few; v_gene: TRBV6-5; d_gene: .; CDR3aa: CASSYRSRTAGSPLHF; CDR3nt: TGTGCCAGCAGTTACCGATCCCGGACAGCCGGTTCACCCCTCCACTTT
j_gene: TRBJ1-3; abundance: .; v_gene: TRBV11-2; d_gene: TRBD1; CDR3aa: CASSRISQGNGNTIYF; CDR3nt: TGTGCCAGCAGCCGTATCTCACAGGGGAACGGAAACACCATATATTTT
j_gene: TRBJ2-3; abundance: few; v_gene: TRBV20-1; d_gene: TRBD1; CDR3aa: CSATRQGAADTQYF; CDR3nt: TGCAGTGCTACCAGACAGGGGGCAGCAGATACGCAGTATTTT
j_gene: TRBJ2-1; abundance: .; v_gene: TRBV5-5; d_gene: TRBD2; CDR3aa: CASSGGGLAAPSNEQFF; CDR3nt: TGTGCCAGCAGTGGAGGAGGGCTAGCGGCCCCCAGCAATGAGCAGTTCTTC
j_gene: TRBJ2-1; abundance: few; v_gene: TRBV7-2; d_gene: TRBD2; CDR3aa: CASSLAIRLAGVKSYNEQFF; CDR3nt: TGTGCCAGCAGCTTAGCGATTAGACTAGCGGGAGTGAAATCCTACAATGAGCAGTTCTTC
j_gene: TRBJ2-1; abundance: .; v_gene: TRBV20-1; d_gene: TRBD2; CDR3aa: CSARGGLAGENSYNEQFF; CDR3nt: TGCAGTGCTAGAGGGGGACTAGCGGGAGAGAACTCCTACAATGAGCAGTTCTTC
j_gene: TRBJ2-7; abundance: .; v_gene: TRBV6-5; d_gene: .; CDR3aa: CASSLSSQGYEQYF; CDR3nt: TGTGCCAGCAGTTTGTCCTCCCAGGGTTACGAGCAGTACTTC
j_gene: TRBJ2-1; abundance: .; v_gene: TRBV27; d_gene: .; CDR3aa: CASTPPGTYNEQFF; CDR3nt: TGTGCCAGCACCCCCCCGGGCACCTACAATGAGCAGTTCTTC
j_gene: TRBJ1-5; abundance: .; v_gene: TRBV19; d_gene: TRBD1; CDR3aa: CATQVRDRGNQPQHF; CDR3nt: TGTGCCACTCAAGTCCGGGACAGGGGCAATCAGCCCCAGCATTTT
j_gene: TRBJ2-5; abundance: few; v_gene: TRBV12-3/TRBV12-4; d_gene: .; CDR3aa: CASSDYTQETQYF; CDR3nt: TGTGCCAGCAGTGACTATACCCAAGAGACCCAGTACTTC
j_gene: TRBJ2-3; abundance: few; v_gene: TRBV5-1; d_gene: .; CDR3aa: CASSRPGTSGGVDTQYF; CDR3nt: TGCGCCAGCAGCCGGCCCGGGACCAGTGGGGGAGTAGATACGCAGTATTTT
j_gene: TRBJ1-3; abundance: .; v_gene: TRBV7-6; d_gene: .; CDR3aa: CASSSNGVPGNTIYF; CDR3nt: TGTGCCAGCAGCTCCAATGGGGTCCCTGGAAACACCATATATTTT
j_gene: TRBJ2-1; abundance: few; v_gene: TRBV11-2; d_gene: TRBD2; CDR3aa: CASSLGGASGGLLLNEQFF; CDR3nt: TGTGCCAGCAGCTTAGGAGGGGCTAGCGGGGGGCTACTTCTAAATGAGCAGTTCTTC
j_gene: TRBJ2-5; abundance: .; v_gene: TRBV7-6; d_gene: .; CDR3aa: CASSPPPETQYF; CDR3nt: TGTGCCAGCAGCCCTCCCCCGGAGACCCAGTACTTC